Listed below are T cell receptor beta chains from one sample, sequenced in a study of blood T cell repertoires in COVID-19. The data were produced by immunoSEQ multiplex PCR, yet TCRdb's version contains in-frame clones alone and is incomplete. The data show around 240,000 clones, approximately 85% seen once. Material for sequencing was peripheral blood. The source of these receptors is a man aged 35-49 years with acute or convalescent COVID-19. The CDR3 runs from the conserved cysteine through the conserved F or W. The order of the fields is CDR3 protein, CDR3 DNA, D gene, J gene, clone size, V gene. A D gene is named only where the DNA matches it firmly. Not all rows give a size; the values are once, few, many and, for expanded clones, a class.

CDR3aa: CASSSGQAQTHYGYTF; CDR3nt: TGTGCCAGCTCATCAGGACAGGCGCAGACTCACTATGGCTACACCTTC; d_gene: TRBD1; j_gene: TRBJ1-2; abundance: -; v_gene: TRBV18
CDR3aa: CASSIDWANHSPLHF; CDR3nt: TGTGCCAGTAGTATAGATTGGGCGAATCATTCACCCCTCCACTTT; d_gene: -; j_gene: TRBJ1-6; abundance: -; v_gene: TRBV19
CDR3aa: CASSLTPGNNSPLHF; CDR3nt: TGTGCCAGCAGCCTAACCCCAGGGAATAATTCACCCCTCCACTTT; d_gene: -; j_gene: TRBJ1-6; abundance: -; v_gene: TRBV5-1
CDR3aa: CASSQTLAGGMDEQYF; CDR3nt: TGTGCCAGCAGCCAGACACTAGCGGGGGGAATGGACGAGCAGTACTTC; d_gene: TRBD2; j_gene: TRBJ2-7; abundance: -; v_gene: TRBV5-4
CDR3aa: CASSYPGTAYYTF; CDR3nt: TGTGCCAGCAGTTACCCCGGGACAGCTTACTACACCTTC; d_gene: TRBD1; j_gene: TRBJ1-2; abundance: -; v_gene: TRBV6-5
CDR3aa: CASSRTDEQYF; CDR3nt: TGTGCCAGCTCAAGGACTGACGAGCAGTACTTC; d_gene: -; j_gene: TRBJ2-7; abundance: -; v_gene: TRBV18
CDR3aa: CASSLSTPPDTQYF; CDR3nt: TGTGCCAGCAGCTTGTCGACTCCCCCAGATACGCAGTATTTT; d_gene: -; j_gene: TRBJ2-3; abundance: -; v_gene: TRBV11-3
CDR3aa: CASMEEGYSNQPQHF; CDR3nt: TGTGCCAGCATGGAGGAGGGTTATAGCAATCAGCCCCAGCATTTT; d_gene: -; j_gene: TRBJ1-5; abundance: -; v_gene: TRBV6-5
CDR3aa: CASSATLVPNYNEQFF; CDR3nt: TGTGCCAGTAGCGCCACTCTTGTTCCCAACTACAATGAGCAGTTCTTC; d_gene: -; j_gene: TRBJ2-1; abundance: -; v_gene: TRBV19
CDR3aa: CATSFTGTEAFF; CDR3nt: TGTGCCACCAGCTTTACGGGCACTGAAGCTTTCTTT; d_gene: -; j_gene: TRBJ1-1; abundance: -; v_gene: TRBV15
CDR3aa: CSVEDGRDEDEQFF; CDR3nt: TGCAGCGTTGAAGATGGCAGGGATGAGGATGAGCAGTTCTTC; d_gene: -; j_gene: TRBJ2-1; abundance: -; v_gene: TRBV29-1
CDR3aa: CASSDGGGLYEQYF; CDR3nt: TGTGCCAGCAGTGACGGGGGGGGTCTCTACGAGCAGTACTTC; d_gene: TRBD2; j_gene: TRBJ2-7; abundance: -; v_gene: TRBV2
CDR3aa: CASRLGVANEKLFF; CDR3nt: TGTGCCAGCAGACTGGGAGTAGCTAATGAAAAACTGTTTTTT; d_gene: -; j_gene: TRBJ1-4; abundance: -; v_gene: TRBV27
CDR3aa: CASSSRTNSPLHF; CDR3nt: TGTGCCAGCAGTTCGCGGACAAATTCACCCCTCCACTTT; d_gene: -; j_gene: TRBJ1-6; abundance: -; v_gene: TRBV28
CDR3aa: CTSSLGGLNFSGNTIYF; CDR3nt: TGCACCAGCAGCCTAGGGGGCCTAAATTTCTCTGGAAACACCATATATTTT; d_gene: -; j_gene: TRBJ1-3; abundance: many; v_gene: TRBV1
CDR3aa: CASSVDPGGRDTQYF; CDR3nt: TGTGCCAGCAGCGTAGACCCGGGGGGCCGCGATACGCAGTATTTT; d_gene: -; j_gene: TRBJ2-3; abundance: -; v_gene: TRBV9
CDR3aa: CATSGGARDTQYF; CDR3nt: TGTGCCACCAGCGGGGGGGCGAGAGATACGCAGTATTTT; d_gene: TRBD2; j_gene: TRBJ2-3; abundance: -; v_gene: TRBV6-5
CDR3aa: CASSLAGVAGYTF; CDR3nt: TGCGCCAGCAGTTTGGCAGGGGTGGCTGGCTACACCTTC; d_gene: -; j_gene: TRBJ1-2; abundance: -; v_gene: TRBV5-1
CDR3aa: CASSETGASTDTQYF; CDR3nt: TGTGCCAGCAGCGAAACAGGGGCGAGCACAGATACGCAGTATTTT; d_gene: TRBD1; j_gene: TRBJ2-3; abundance: -; v_gene: TRBV6-2/TRBV6-3
CDR3aa: CASSLGQGRWQETQYF; CDR3nt: TGCGCCAGCAGCTTAGGTCAGGGAAGGTGGCAAGAGACCCAGTACTTC; d_gene: -; j_gene: TRBJ2-5; abundance: few; v_gene: TRBV5-1
CDR3aa: CATRGTAIYTF; CDR3nt: TGTGCCACCAGGGGGACAGCCATCTACACCTTC; d_gene: TRBD1; j_gene: TRBJ1-2; abundance: -; v_gene: TRBV28
CDR3aa: CASSLQVNYGYTF; CDR3nt: TGTGCCAGCAGCTTACAGGTTAACTATGGCTACACCTTC; d_gene: -; j_gene: TRBJ1-2; abundance: -; v_gene: TRBV5-8
CDR3aa: CASRLARAGRPQHF; CDR3nt: TGTGCAAGTCGCTTAGCGAGGGCGGGGAGGCCCCAGCATTTT; d_gene: -; j_gene: TRBJ1-5; abundance: -; v_gene: TRBV12-2
CDR3aa: CASSQERGNQPQHF; CDR3nt: TGTGCCAGCAGCCAAGAACGCGGTAATCAGCCCCAGCATTTT; d_gene: -; j_gene: TRBJ1-5; abundance: -; v_gene: TRBV3-1/TRBV3-2
CDR3aa: CARLPGDRVGGYTF; CDR3nt: TGTGCCAGGCTACCGGGGGACAGGGTTGGGGGCTACACCTTC; d_gene: TRBD1; j_gene: TRBJ1-2; abundance: -; v_gene: TRBV6-5
CDR3aa: CASGYGQHSISPLHF; CDR3nt: TGTGCCTCAGGGTACGGCCAACACAGCATTTCACCCCTCCACTTT; d_gene: -; j_gene: TRBJ1-6; abundance: -; v_gene: TRBV19
CDR3aa: CASSDGTAYNEQFF; CDR3nt: TGCGCCAGCAGTGATGGGACAGCTTACAATGAGCAGTTCTTC; d_gene: TRBD1; j_gene: TRBJ2-1; abundance: -; v_gene: TRBV5-1
CDR3aa: CASSLAAQETQYF; CDR3nt: TGTGCCAGCAGCTTAGCGGCCCAAGAGACCCAGTACTTC; d_gene: -; j_gene: TRBJ2-5; abundance: -; v_gene: TRBV5-8
CDR3aa: CASIIQGSEAFF; CDR3nt: TGTGCCAGCATCATACAGGGATCTGAAGCTTTCTTT; d_gene: -; j_gene: TRBJ1-1; abundance: -; v_gene: TRBV6-6
CDR3aa: CASQQGAADSPLHF; CDR3nt: TGTGCCAGTCAACAGGGGGCAGCAGATTCACCCCTCCACTTT; d_gene: TRBD1; j_gene: TRBJ1-6; abundance: -; v_gene: TRBV5-4
CDR3aa: CASSLPRGQATGELFF; CDR3nt: TGTGCCAGCAGCTTACCCCGGGGTCAGGCCACCGGGGAGCTGTTTTTT; d_gene: -; j_gene: TRBJ2-2; abundance: -; v_gene: TRBV7-9
CDR3aa: CATRGDSYNEQFF; CDR3nt: TGTGCCACGCGGGGGGATTCCTACAATGAGCAGTTCTTC; d_gene: TRBD2; j_gene: TRBJ2-1; abundance: -; v_gene: TRBV10-3
CDR3aa: CASRSGTGSAGELFF; CDR3nt: TGTGCCAGCAGGTCCGGGACTGGGTCCGCCGGGGAGCTGTTTTTT; d_gene: -; j_gene: TRBJ2-2; abundance: -; v_gene: TRBV7-2
CDR3aa: CAISESLAGPETQYF; CDR3nt: TGTGCCATCAGTGAGTCCCTAGCGGGGCCGGAGACCCAGTACTTC; d_gene: TRBD2; j_gene: TRBJ2-5; abundance: -; v_gene: TRBV10-3
CDR3aa: CASRAQGAYEQFF; CDR3nt: TGCGCCAGCAGGGCACAGGGGGCCTATGAGCAGTTCTTC; d_gene: TRBD1; j_gene: TRBJ2-1; abundance: few; v_gene: TRBV5-1